This entry describes one T cell receptor beta chain. The sample comes from a study of cytomegalovirus exposure and HLA in healthy donors. 13 Jbeta primers and 60 Vbeta primers were used for the PCR. Some clones are missing from TCRdb's copy, which holds only in-frame ones; the method was immunoSEQ multiplex PCR. The sample lists tens of thousands of clones; about 80% were seen once. Samples came from healthy bone marrow donors. The clonotype originates from a male donor in good health and CMV-seronegative. The sample was PBMCs.

The CDR3 DNA follows: TGTGCCAGTAGCGGTAGACGGGGAGGCAATCAGCCCCAGCATTTT. This translates into CASSGRRGGNQPQHF. The chain employs TRBV19 and TRBJ1-5; D gene uncertain. Germline V gene data show CDR1 as LNHDA and CDR2 as SQIVND (reference sequence). The CDR3 loop spans 15 amino acids. Trimming took 6 bases from V and 2 from J, leaving 14 bases between them.